The T cell receptor beta chain under discussion was sequenced for a study of neurological immune-mediated disorders. As for time point: technical triplicate 2. The method for making cDNA was 5'RACE, and it used 10-nucleotide random UMIs. Each CDR3 protein is one row after TCRdb ran MiXCR on the 5' RACE reads. Found here are under 70,000 distinct CDR3 sequences, more than 20% of them singletons; the top ten hold under 5.5%. The ends were cut back, 3 bases at V and 1 base at J, with 7 bases in the middle. The CDR3 totals 14 residues. This clonotype was seen repeatedly, ten times or more. Sequenced sample: PBMCs. V is TRBV12-3 or TRBV12-4 and J is TRBJ1-5; D is unclear. The origin of this receptor is a man between 60 and 75 years old with HTLV-1-associated myelopathy (HAM/TSP). CDR3 residues: CASSFAVSNQPQHF. CDR3 nucleotide sequence: TGTGCCAGCAGTTTTGCGGTGAGCAATCAGCCCCAGCATTTT.